This TCR beta chain was sequenced in a study of T-cell memory formation after mild COVID-19. From the 5' RACE reads, TCRdb called clonotypes with MiXCR, one entry per CDR3 protein. The sample has some 210,000 distinct CDR3 sequences; approximately 20% are singletons. This clonotype was observed at least ten times. The ends were cut back, 2 bases at V and 8 bases at J, with 13 bases in the middle. The CDR3 consists of 13 residues. Germline V lookup: CDR1 SGHRS, CDR2 YFSETQ. The sequenced sample was PBMCs or a T cell subset sorted from them (not recorded which). This TCR was recovered from an adult woman who had mild COVID-19 (a few samples of this study predate the infection). Cell type and time point are not known. V and J are TRBV5-1 and TRBJ1-2, with D hard to call. As DNA, the CDR3 is TGCGCCAGCAGCTTTCGAGGAATGCACGGCTACACCTTC. This sequence encodes CASSFRGMHGYTF.